Listed here are 18 T cell receptor beta chains from one sample, sequenced in a study of blood T cell repertoires in COVID-19. Sequencing used immunoSEQ multiplex PCR; TCRdb keeps in-frame clones, though not all of them. The table has under 45,000 clones, 80% to 90% seen once. Sequencing was performed on peripheral blood. The source is a human donor in a cohort sampled during active COVID-19.

The chain uses TRBV7-3 and TRBJ2-2; D uncertain. CDR1 and CDR2 (germline): SGHTA, FQGTGA. V lost 0 bases and J lost 4, with 6 bases in between. This CDR3 contains 14 residues. CDR3 nucleotides: TGTGCCAGCAGCTTAACGTCGGGCACCGGGGAGCTGTTTTTT. Translated: CASSLTSGTGELFF.

V and J are TRBV30 and TRBJ2-7; no reliable D call. The V and J ends lost 2 bases and 3 bases respectively, with 11 bases between them. The CDR3 consists of 13 residues. The germline V gene encodes CDR1 GTSNPN and CDR2 SVGIG (reference sequence). The CDR3 protein is CAWSLRNHYEQYF. The DNA of the CDR3 is TGTGCCTGGAGTCTGCGGAACCACTACGAGCAGTACTTC. Full variable domain (missing parts from reference TRBV30 and TRBJ2-7): SQTIHQWPATLVQPVGSPLSLECTVEGTSNPNLYWYRQAAGRGLQLLFYSVGIGQISSEVPQNLSASRPQDRQFILSSKKLLLSDSGFYLCAWSLRNHYEQYFGPGTRLTVT.

V is TRBV7-8 and J is TRBJ1-4, with D possibly matching TRBD1 (6 bases). CDR3 length equals 14 residues. Germline CDR1 and CDR2: SGHVS and FQNEAQ. The germline V and J ends were trimmed by 3 bases and 4 bases, with 9 bases remaining between them. DNA for the CDR3: TGTGCCAGCAGCTTCGGACAGCTTAATGAAAAACTGTTTTTT. Its protein is CASSFGQLNEKLFF.

This clone has just a few counts. The J gene is TRBJ2-1, the V gene TRBV18, with a tentative D call TRBD2 (5 bases). Trimming left V 0 bases short and J 6 bases short, with 18 bases between. The V gene's germline CDR1 is KGHSH and CDR2 LQKENI. CDR3 size: 17 residues. Here the CDR3 reads CASSPPRAGQYLNEQFF. The CDR3 DNA reads as TGTGCCAGCTCACCACCGCGGGCCGGCCAATACCTCAATGAGCAGTTCTTC.

In this sample, this clone turned up a few times. V and J are TRBV9 and TRBJ2-2; 10 bases match TRBD1. Germline loops: CDR1 SGDLS, CDR2 YYNGEE. This CDR3 has 16 amino acids. J lost 5 bases, V lost 2 bases, and 6 bases had no gene match. This CDR3 is CASSVGPGQGTGELFF. Written as DNA, the CDR3 is TGTGCCAGCAGCGTTGGCCCGGGACAGGGGACCGGGGAGCTGTTTTTT.

The chain employs TRBV7-8 and TRBJ2-6, with no clear D. Germline loops: CDR1 SGHVS, CDR2 FQNEAQ. Trimming shortened V by 7 bases and J by 0 bases, and 19 bases separated the two germline ends. The CDR3 spans 18 residues. CDR3 protein: CASTPLRSVTSGANVLTF. In nucleotides, the CDR3 is TGTGCCAGCACCCCATTGCGGTCCGTCACCTCTGGGGCCAACGTCCTGACTTTC.

V and J are TRBV28 and TRBJ2-3; 10 nucleotides line up with TRBD2. The CDR3 spans 18 residues. V lost 6 bases and J lost 3; bases outside the gene matches: 15. Germline loops: CDR1 MDHEN, CDR2 SYDVKM. The CDR3 protein is CASRPQKGSGGPTDTQYF. The CDR3 DNA is TGTGCCAGCAGGCCCCAAAAGGGTAGCGGGGGGCCGACAGATACGCAGTATTTT.

The chain recombines TRBV7-2 with TRBJ1-3, with D unresolved. Germline-derived CDR1 and CDR2 are SGHTA and FQGNSA. This CDR3 comprises 15 residues. V shed 2 bases and J shed 0 bases, with 8 bases lying between them. CDR3 amino acids: CASSLPGSSGNTIYF. CDR3 nucleotide sequence: TGTGCCAGCAGCTTACCGGGAAGCTCTGGAAACACCATATATTTT.

The chain carries TRBV4-1 and TRBJ1-2, with a tentative D call TRBD1 (5 bases). The CDR3 spans 17 residues. The germline V gene has CDR1 MGHRA and CDR2 YSYEKL. Trimming cost V 1 base and J 0 bases, with 15 bases left between them. The CDR3 spells CASSQVISGRANYGYTF. The DNA for the CDR3 is TGCGCCAGCAGCCAAGTAATTTCGGGCAGGGCTAACTATGGCTACACCTTC.

J is TRBJ2-7 and V is TRBV7-6, with TRBD2 as a possible D gene (5 bases). The CDR3 totals 15 residues. Germline V gives CDR1 SGHVS, CDR2 FNYEAQ. Trimming removed 5 bases from V and 1 base from J, with 15 bases in between. The CDR3 loop is CASSTRQSGSYEQYF. CDR3 in DNA: TGTGCCAGCAGCACCCGCCAGAGCGGTTCCTACGAGCAGTACTTC.

This clone has only a few counts. The chain combines TRBV27 with TRBJ2-2; TRBD2 might be the D (5 bases). The CDR3 is made up of 12 amino acids. Germline V gene sequence: CDR1 MNHEY, CDR2 SMNVEV (reference sequence). V was trimmed by 3 bases and J by 8 bases, leaving 7 bases between them. DNA of the CDR3: TGTGCCAGCAGTTTTAGGAGGGGGGAGCTGTTTTTT. Translated, it gives CASSFRRGELFF.

This clone occurred a few times. This chain joins TRBV19 and TRBJ1-5; a possible D gene is TRBD1 (6 bases). In germline, CDR1 is LNHDA, CDR2 SQIVND (reference sequence). The length of the CDR3 is 14 residues. The V end was cut by 7 bases, the J end by 6 bases, with 16 bases between. The CDR3 sequence is CASNRDRLGQPQHF. CDR3 bases: TGTGCCAGTAACAGGGACCGGCTCGGTCAGCCCCAGCATTTT.

The rearrangement uses TRBV12-3 or TRBV12-4 and TRBJ1-1, with D maybe TRBD1 (6 bases). The CDR3 consists of 13 residues. Deletions cut 2 bases from V and 7 bases from J, with 11 bases between. CDR3 nucleotides: TGTGCCAGCAGTTTAACAGGGCAGGGTGAAGCTTTCTTT. Translating it yields CASSLTGQGEAFF.

This clone appeared once. V gene TRBV5-1 combines with J gene TRBJ2-1; 13 nucleotides agree with TRBD2. The CDR3 extends over 18 amino acids. Looked up from germline, CDR1 is SGHRS and CDR2 is YFSETQ. V was pared by 0 bases and J by 7 bases, with 10 bases of the junction left unmatched. The CDR3 protein is CASSLGLGTSGKGNEQFF. The CDR3 DNA follows: TGCGCCAGCAGCTTGGGGTTAGGGACTAGCGGGAAGGGGAATGAGCAGTTCTTC.

The table lists this clone with a count of one. The chain links TRBV7-9 to TRBJ1-2, with D maybe TRBD1 (5 bases). The CDR3 spans 14 residues. Germline V gene lookup returns CDR1 SEHNR and CDR2 FQNEAQ (reference sequence). V gave up 1 base and J gave up 6 bases, with 12 bases separating them. The CDR3 DNA sequence: TGTGCCAGCAGCTTAGTTGCAGGGTACGATGGCTACACCTTC. It encodes CASSLVAGYDGYTF. Supplemented by reference TRBV7-9 and TRBJ1-2, the full variable domain reads DTGVSQNPRHKITKRGQNVTFRCDPISEHNRLYWYRQTLGQGPEFLTYFQNEAQLEKSRLLSDRFSAERPKGSFSTLEIQRTEQGDSAMYLCASSLVAGYDGYTFGSGTRLTVV.

V and J are TRBV6-5 and TRBJ1-1; a possible D gene is TRBD1 (5 bases). Trimming took 0 bases from V and 1 from J, leaving 12 bases between them. Germline CDR1 is MNHEY and CDR2 is SVGAGI. This CDR3 region has 16 residues. As DNA, the CDR3 is TGTGCCAGCAGTTACTCGGTAGGGGCACCGAACACTGAAGCTTTCTTT. This encodes CASSYSVGAPNTEAFF.

The chain has TRBV2 and TRBJ2-3; tentatively, D is TRBD2 (5 bases). V lost 1 base and J 2 bases, leaving 16 bases between the germline ends. The length of the CDR3 is 17 residues. Germline CDR1 and CDR2: SNHLY and FYNNEI. DNA for the CDR3: TGTGCCAGCAGTGAAGTTGGATCGGAGCGGAACACAGATACGCAGTATTTT. It translates to CASSEVGSERNTDTQYF.

This clone has only a few counts. The chain recombines TRBV10-3 with TRBJ1-2; D gene unclear. This CDR3 is 14 amino acids long. Trimming shortened V by 0 bases and J by 4 bases, and 9 bases separated the two germline ends. The V gene's germline CDR1 is ENHRY and CDR2 SYGVKD. CDR3 protein: CAISESQSPYGYTF. Here the CDR3 DNA reads TGTGCCATCAGTGAGTCCCAGTCCCCCTATGGCTACACCTTC.